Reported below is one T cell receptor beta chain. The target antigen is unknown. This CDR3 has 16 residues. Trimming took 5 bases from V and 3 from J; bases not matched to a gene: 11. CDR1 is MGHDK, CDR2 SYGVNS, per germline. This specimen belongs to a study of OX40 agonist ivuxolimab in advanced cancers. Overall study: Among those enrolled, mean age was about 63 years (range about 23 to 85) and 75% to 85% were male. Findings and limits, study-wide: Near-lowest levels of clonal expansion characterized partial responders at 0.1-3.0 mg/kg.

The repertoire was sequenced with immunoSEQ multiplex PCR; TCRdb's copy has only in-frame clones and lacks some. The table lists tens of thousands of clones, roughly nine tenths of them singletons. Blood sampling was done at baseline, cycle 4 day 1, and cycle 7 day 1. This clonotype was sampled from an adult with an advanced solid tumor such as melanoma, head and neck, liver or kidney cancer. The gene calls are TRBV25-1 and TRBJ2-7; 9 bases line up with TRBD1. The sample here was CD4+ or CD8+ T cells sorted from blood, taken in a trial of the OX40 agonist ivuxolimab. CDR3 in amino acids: CASSPRRTGEGYEQYF. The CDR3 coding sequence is TGTGCCAGCAGTCCCCGCAGGACAGGGGAAGGCTACGAGCAGTACTTC.